Presented here are 21 T cell receptor beta chains from one specimen sequenced in a study of blood T cell repertoires in COVID-19. TCRdb's table, derived via immunoSEQ multiplex PCR, lists solely in-frame clones and lacks some. The data contain some 120,000 clones, 70% to 75% of them singletons. Source material: peripheral blood. The receptor source for this set is a man aged 60-69 years with acute or convalescent COVID-19.

This clone was detected only once. V is TRBV19 and J is TRBJ1-5; TRBD1 might be the D (5 bases). The length of the CDR3 is 17 residues. V was cut by 3 bases and J by 3 bases, with 18 bases left in between. Looked up from germline, CDR1 is LNHDA and CDR2 is SQIVND (reference sequence). CDR3 sequence: CASSIIRAGYFNQPQHF. The CDR3 DNA follows: TGTGCCAGTAGTATTATTAGGGCAGGGTATTTCAATCAGCCCCAGCATTTT.

The chain joins TRBV2 to TRBJ2-3, with D possibly matching TRBD1 (6 bases). CDR3 length equals 15 residues. V lost 4 bases and J 1 base, leaving 12 bases between the germline ends. Germline V gives CDR1 SNHLY, CDR2 FYNNEI. CDR3 nucleotides: TGTGCCAGCAGTGTTCTAAGGACAGGCACAGATACGCAGTATTTT. It yields the protein CASSVLRTGTDTQYF.

The rearrangement joins TRBV28 to TRBJ1-5, with unresolved D. CDR1 is MDHEN and CDR2 is SYDVKM in the germline V gene. The germline V and J ends were trimmed by 7 bases and 0 bases, with 10 bases remaining between them. The CDR3 has 14 amino acids. CDR3 in amino acids: CASTPGYSNQPQHF. In DNA form, the CDR3 reads TGTGCCAGCACCCCGGGGTATAGCAATCAGCCCCAGCATTTT.

This chain connects TRBV6-6 to TRBJ1-3; 10 bases agree with TRBD1. Trimming at V came to 5 bases and at J to 2 bases, leaving 9 bases not matched to a gene. Germline V CDR1 and CDR2: MNHNY, SVGAGI (reference sequence). The CDR3 covers 17 residues. The CDR3 DNA reads TGTGCCAGCAGTCCCCGGGACAGGGGTATAACTGGAAACACCATATATTTT. This codes for CASSPRDRGITGNTIYF.

Comment on this clone: The sample has other DNA sequences that encode this CDR3 too. The chain couples TRBV7-6 to TRBJ1-2; D is ambiguous. CDR1 SGHVS and CDR2 FNYEAQ come from the germline V gene. The CDR3 is 13 residues long. V lost 1 base, J lost 4 bases, and 7 bases lay in between. In nucleotides, the CDR3 is TGTGCCAGCAGCTTAGGGGGAGCCTATGGCTACACCTTC. This gives the protein CASSLGGAYGYTF.

This clone was found a few times. This sequence joins TRBV28 and TRBJ1-6; a weak D match, TRBD1 (6 bases). The CDR3 spans 15 residues. CDR1 and CDR2 from the germline V gene are MDHEN and SYDVKM. Trimming removed 6 bases from V and 0 bases from J, with 9 bases in between. CDR3 protein: CASSGQSSYNSPLHF. The CDR3 bases are TGTGCCAGCAGCGGACAGAGCTCCTATAATTCACCCCTCCACTTT.

J is TRBJ2-2 and V is TRBV7-8; 12 bases line up with TRBD1. Germline CDR1 reads SGHVS; CDR2 reads FQNEAQ. The V segment lost 2 bases and the J segment 5 bases; nucleotides outside the gene matches: 9. The CDR3 contains 18 residues. Written as DNA, the CDR3 is TGTGCCAGCAGCTTACCTCCGGGACAGGGGGCTAGGACCGGGGAGCTGTTTTTT. Its translation is CASSLPPGQGARTGELFF.

This clone was seen just once. This chain joins TRBV20-1 and TRBJ2-1; D unresolved. Germline loops: CDR1 DFQATT, CDR2 SNEGSKA (reference sequence). The CDR3 is made up of 11 amino acids. The germline V and J ends were trimmed by 0 bases and 14 bases, with 11 bases remaining between them. In nucleotides, the CDR3 is TGCAGTGCTAGAGACTCGGGTATGGAGTTCTTC. Translation: CSARDSGMEFF.

The V call is TRBV4-2, the J call TRBJ1-4; TRBD1 is a possible D gene (5 bases). The CDR3 runs 12 residues. From germline, CDR1 is LGHNA and CDR2 YNFKEQ. V was clipped by 0 bases and J by 11 bases, with 7 bases between them. The CDR3 region is CASSQDRGKLFF. CDR3 in DNA: TGTGCCAGCAGCCAAGACCGGGGGAAACTGTTTTTT.

This clone was recorded many times. This rearrangement joins TRBV20-1 to TRBJ2-3; the match to TRBD2 covers 10 bases. The CDR3 is 17 residues long. In germline, CDR1 is DFQATT, CDR2 SNEGSKA (reference sequence). J lost 2 bases, V lost 3 bases, and 11 bases had no gene match. CDR3 loop: CSASRESGGAFTDTQYF. Written as DNA, the CDR3 is TGCAGTGCTAGTCGCGAAAGCGGGGGGGCGTTCACAGATACGCAGTATTTT.

This chain links TRBV7-8 with TRBJ1-2, with 7 bases matching TRBD1. CDR3 length: 15 residues. The germline V gene encodes CDR1 SGHVS and CDR2 FQNEAQ. The trim removed 5 bases at V and 2 bases at J, leaving 8 bases unmatched. Here the CDR3 reads CASSGGGASNYGYTF. CDR3 nucleotides: TGTGCCAGCAGCGGAGGGGGCGCCTCAAACTATGGCTACACCTTC.

This sequence joins TRBV9 and TRBJ2-3; possible D gene TRBD1, 7 bases. This CDR3 contains 15 residues. Germline V gene sequence: CDR1 SGDLS, CDR2 YYNGEE. Trimming shortened V by 0 bases and J by 5 bases, and 13 bases separated the two germline ends. CDR3: CASSVGQGGGDTQYF. The CDR3, as DNA: TGTGCCAGCAGCGTAGGGCAGGGGGGCGGAGATACGCAGTATTTT. Full variable domain (missing parts from reference TRBV9 and TRBJ2-3): DSGVTQTPKHLITATGQRVTLRCSPRSGDLSVYWYQQSLDQGLQFLIQYYNGEERAKGNILERFSAQQFPDLHSELNLSSLELGDSALYFCASSVGQGGGDTQYFGPGTRLTVL.

The chain carries TRBV19 and TRBJ1-5; TRBD1 matches at 7 bases. J gave up 4 bases and V 11 bases, and 8 bases lay outside the gene matches. The CDR3 length is 13 residues. Looked up from germline, CDR1 is LNHDA and CDR2 is SQIVND (reference sequence). CDR3 in amino acids: CAARTGSNQPQHF. CDR3 nucleotide sequence: TGTGCCGCAAGGACAGGTTCTAATCAGCCCCAGCATTTT.

The chain has TRBV3-1 (or the pseudogene TRBV3-2) and TRBJ2-7; TRBD1 aligns across 10 bases. Trimming at V came to 3 bases and at J to 6 bases, leaving 5 bases not matched to a gene. The germline gives CDR1 LGHDT, CDR2 YNNKEL (reference sequence). The CDR3 is 14 amino acids. CDR3: CASSHSTGGIEQYF. The CDR3 nucleotides are TGTGCCAGCAGCCATTCGACAGGGGGCATCGAGCAGTACTTC.

This clone was seen once. V is TRBV14 and J is TRBJ2-1, with TRBD1 matching 8 bases. This CDR3 has 16 amino acids. CDR1 and CDR2 (germline): SGHDN, FVKESK. V shed 3 bases, J shed 6 bases, and the junction held 10 bases outside the gene matches. The CDR3 reads CASSHRQGTWGNEQFF. DNA for the CDR3: TGTGCCAGCAGCCATCGACAGGGGACTTGGGGCAATGAGCAGTTCTTC.

This sequence joins TRBV10-3 and TRBJ1-5, with D perhaps TRBD1 (6 bases). The V gene's germline CDR1 is ENHRY and CDR2 SYGVKD. The V and J ends lost 4 bases and 0 bases respectively, with 10 bases between them. This CDR3 is built from 15 residues. The CDR3 region is CAISGTGFSNQPQHF. The CDR3 region has the DNA TGTGCCATCAGTGGAACAGGGTTTAGCAATCAGCCCCAGCATTTT.

J is TRBJ2-2 and V is TRBV25-1; TRBD2 aligns across 10 bases. From germline, CDR1 is MGHDK and CDR2 SYGVNS. V trimming: 4 bases; J trimming: 6 bases; junction bases outside the gene matches: 2. The CDR3 is 14 residues long. The CDR3 reads CASSGLAGAGELFF. In DNA form, the CDR3 reads TGTGCCAGCAGTGGGCTAGCGGGAGCCGGGGAGCTGTTTTTT.

The gene calls are TRBV2 and TRBJ1-4; D gene unclear. The CDR3 sequence is 17 residues long. The V and J ends lost 7 bases and 0 bases respectively, with 18 bases between them. Germline V lookup: CDR1 SNHLY, CDR2 FYNNEI. CDR3 DNA: TGTGCCAGCAACTTCCAGGTGGGGAGGGCAACTAATGAAAAACTGTTTTTT. This codes for CASNFQVGRATNEKLFF.

V gene TRBV27 combines with J gene TRBJ2-7; the match to TRBD2 covers 8 bases. CDR3 length equals 14 residues. From germline, CDR1 is MNHEY and CDR2 SMNVEV (reference sequence). V lost 2 bases to trimming and J lost 2 bases; unmatched junction nucleotides: 2. In nucleotides, the CDR3 is TGTGCCAGCAGTTTACAGGGACTAGCCTACGAGCAGTACTTC. Protein product: CASSLQGLAYEQYF.

The chain joins TRBV24-1 to TRBJ2-3, with D perhaps TRBD2 (7 bases). The CDR3 sequence is 14 residues long. Looked up from germline, CDR1 is KGHDR and CDR2 is SFDVKD. The V gene lost 10 bases and the J gene lost 5 bases, with 18 bases spanning the gap. The CDR3 DNA reads as TGTGCCACAGGAGGCGGGGGCGTAGGAGATACGCAGTATTTT. Translated: CATGGGGVGDTQYF.

The chain employs TRBV14 and TRBJ2-3, with 8 bases lining up with TRBD2. V lost 4 bases and J lost 0; bases outside the gene matches: 3. The CDR3 contains 15 residues. From germline, CDR1 is SGHDN and CDR2 FVKESK. The CDR3 loop is CASSLAGPSTDTQYF. CDR3 DNA: TGTGCCAGCAGCCTAGCGGGGCCTAGCACAGATACGCAGTATTTT.